The 25 T cell receptor beta chains below come from one sample, sequenced in a study of T cell changes during pregnancy in multiple sclerosis. Assay: immunoSEQ multiplex PCR; the TCRdb copy retains only in-frame clones and omits some. In the table there are about 70,000 clones, approximately 92% of which are singletons. The sequencing here drew on CD8+ T cells from peripheral blood mononuclear cells, taken in the third trimester of pregnancy. The receptors shown here come from a female donor in good health, enrolled as a control in a pregnancy study.

The genes are TRBV9 and TRBJ1-1; D not resolved. The CDR3 loop spans 14 amino acids. Per the germline V gene, CDR1 is SGDLS and CDR2 is YYNGEE. Trimming left V 1 base short and J 6 bases short, with 13 bases between. CDR3 residues: CASSVYSGSAEAFF. CDR3 nucleotides: TGTGCCAGCAGCGTATATTCTGGGAGCGCTGAAGCTTTCTTT.

The J gene is TRBJ1-3, the V gene TRBV9; weak D call: TRBD1 (6 bases). Looked up from germline, CDR1 is SGDLS and CDR2 is YYNGEE. This CDR3 has 15 residues. V lost 5 bases, J lost 0 bases, and 12 bases lay in between. The CDR3 loop is CASRGGRNSGNTIYF. As DNA, the CDR3 is TGTGCCAGCAGGGGGGGGCGCAACTCTGGAAACACCATATATTTT. Full variable domain (outside the CDR3, taken from reference TRBV9 and TRBJ1-3): DSGVTQTPKHLITATGQRVTLRCSPRSGDLSVYWYQQSLDQGLQFLIQYYNGEERAKGNILERFSAQQFPDLHSELNLSSLELGDSALYFCASRGGRNSGNTIYFGEGSWLTVV.

In the case of this clone: One junction end disagrees with the germline gene, perhaps due to a read error. The V and J genes are TRBV9 and TRBJ1-6, with TRBD1 as a possible D gene (5 bases). CDR1 and CDR2 from the germline V gene are SGDLS and YYNGEE. CDR3 length: 13 residues. CDR3 sequence reads: CASSGPGYSPLHF. CDR3 bases: TGTGCCAGCAGCGGGCCAGGGTATTCGCCCCTCCACTTT.

The rearrangement joins TRBV25-1 to TRBJ1-1; D gene unclear. Germline V CDR1 and CDR2: MGHDK, SYGVNS. V lost 4 bases, J lost 0 bases, and 12 bases lay in between. This CDR3 has 15 amino acids. In DNA, the CDR3 is TGTGCCAGCAGTGGGGAGAGACTTCTGAACACTGAAGCTTTCTTT. This sequence encodes CASSGERLLNTEAFF.

V gene TRBV25-1 combines with J gene TRBJ2-6; 9 bases match TRBD1. V lost 7 bases to trimming and J lost 2 bases; unmatched junction nucleotides: 9. Germline assignment: CDR1 MGHDK and CDR2 SYGVNS. This CDR3 has 17 amino acids. This chain's CDR3 is CASTGTGNGAGANVLTF. The DNA of the CDR3 is TGTGCCAGCACCGGGACAGGGAATGGTGCTGGGGCCAACGTCCTGACTTTC. The full variable domain, in which reference TRBV25-1 and TRBJ2-6 provide the parts outside the CDR3, is EADIYQTPRYLVIGTGKKITLECSQTMGHDKMYWYQQDPGMELHLIHYSYGVNSTEKGDLSSESTVSRIRTEHFPLTLESARPSHTSQYLCASTGTGNGAGANVLTFGAGSRLTVL.

The chain carries TRBV27 and TRBJ2-3; D unresolved. The CDR3 is 16 residues long. V was clipped by 3 bases and J by 0 bases, with 13 bases between them. Germline V gives CDR1 MNHEY, CDR2 SMNVEV (reference sequence). CDR3 DNA: TGTGCCAGCAGTTTGATGGCGGTTATGAGCACAGATACGCAGTATTTT. Translating gives CASSLMAVMSTDTQYF.

The CDR3 coding sequence is TGTGCCAGCAGTTACTCGGGGGAGGGGACTGAAGCTTTCTTT. The encoded protein is CASSYSGEGTEAFF. The V gene is TRBV6-5, the J gene TRBJ1-1, with D possibly TRBD1 on 5 matching bases. Per the germline V gene, CDR1 is MNHEY and CDR2 is SVGAGI. V was pared by 0 bases and J by 5 bases, with 10 bases between. This CDR3 is 14 amino acids long.

The rearrangement links TRBV7-2 to TRBJ1-4; TRBD1 agrees at 8 bases. The CDR3 is 15 amino acids. From germline, CDR1 is SGHTA and CDR2 FQGNSA. The ends lost 1 base at V and 7 bases at J; junction bases unmatched: 5. CDR3 amino acids: CASSLVSGGVEKLFF. The CDR3 DNA reads TGTGCCAGCAGCTTAGTTTCAGGGGGCGTTGAAAAACTGTTTTTT.

The V and J genes are TRBV29-1 and TRBJ2-7, with D tentatively TRBD2 (5 bases). The CDR3 loop spans 13 amino acids. The V and J ends lost 2 bases and 2 bases respectively, with 10 bases between them. Per germline, CDR1 SQVTM and CDR2 ANQGSEA. CDR3 nucleotide sequence: TGCAGCGTTGAATGGCCGGGAACCTACGAGCAGTACTTC. It encodes CSVEWPGTYEQYF.

The chain links TRBV4-3 to TRBJ2-2; TRBD2 might be the D (5 bases). Germline V gene lookup returns CDR1 LGHNA and CDR2 YSLEER. The V end was cut by 3 bases, the J end by 4 bases, with 15 bases between. The CDR3 contains 16 residues. For the CDR3, the DNA is TGCGCCAGCAGCCATGGGAGAGGCGCGGGCACCGGGGAGCTGTTTTTT. Encoded protein: CASSHGRGAGTGELFF.

This clone was found once. The rearrangement links TRBV7-3 to TRBJ2-2; weak D call: TRBD2 (6 bases). V lost 5 bases and J lost 4, with 20 bases in between. CDR1 and CDR2 (germline): SGHTA, FQGTGA. This CDR3 contains 17 residues. The CDR3 reads CASSQPHYDSGTGELFF. In DNA, the CDR3 is TGTGCCAGCAGCCAACCTCATTATGATAGCGGCACCGGGGAGCTGTTTTTT.

The V gene is TRBV6-6, the J gene TRBJ1-5; TRBD1 might be the D (5 bases). The CDR3 has 14 residues. V dropped 7 bases and J dropped 5 bases, with 15 bases sitting between them. CDR1 and CDR2 from the germline V gene are MNHNY and SVGAGI (reference sequence). For the CDR3, the DNA is TGTGCCAGCAAACTACTCCAGACAGATCAGCCCCAGCATTTT. Amino acids: CASKLLQTDQPQHF.

Here the CDR3 reads CASSLGSPSYGYTF. CDR3 sequence (DNA): TGTGCCAGCAGTTTGGGTTCACCTAGTTATGGCTACACCTTC. The chain carries TRBV27 and TRBJ1-2; D ambiguous. Per germline, CDR1 MNHEY and CDR2 SMNVEV (reference sequence). V shed 3 bases and J shed 5 bases, with 13 bases lying between them. The CDR3 loop spans 14 amino acids.

The rearrangement uses TRBV15 and TRBJ2-7, with D possibly being TRBD1 (7 bases). Trimming removed 3 bases at V and 5 bases at J, with 14 bases between. Germline loops: CDR1 LNHNV, CDR2 YYDKDF (reference sequence). This CDR3 comprises 14 residues. The CDR3 DNA sequence: TGTGCCACCAGCAGCAACAGGGGAGGCAACGAGCAGTACTTC. Translation gives CATSSNRGGNEQYF.

The chain has TRBV27 and TRBJ2-3; 7 bases map to TRBD2. In germline, CDR1 is MNHEY, CDR2 SMNVEV (reference sequence). With V trimmed by 3 bases and J by 4 bases, 7 bases remained unmatched. The CDR3 runs 15 residues. CDR3 DNA sequence: TGTGCCAGCAGTTTCGTTCGGGGGGAAGCAGATACGCAGTATTTT. Amino acids: CASSFVRGEADTQYF.

This chain joins TRBV20-1 and TRBJ2-7; D gene unclear. V lost 0 bases and J lost 4, with 4 bases in between. CDR3 length equals 11 residues. Germline V CDR1 and CDR2: DFQATT, SNEGSKA (reference sequence). The CDR3 region is CSARDLYEQYF. The DNA for the CDR3 is TGCAGTGCTAGAGATCTATACGAGCAGTACTTC.

This chain links TRBV7-9 with TRBJ1-1, with a tentative D call TRBD1 (6 bases). Trimming removed 3 bases at V and 7 bases at J, with 12 bases between. Germline CDR1 SEHNR, CDR2 FQNEAQ (reference sequence). The CDR3 has 13 amino acids. For the CDR3, the DNA is TGTGCCAGCAGCTTCGGACAGTCGATTGAAGCTTTCTTT. Amino acid sequence: CASSFGQSIEAFF.

The chain combines TRBV6-4 with TRBJ2-1, with TRBD2 matching over 10 bases. The length of the CDR3 is 17 residues. Unmatched junction bases numbered 7, after V lost 3 bases and J lost 2 bases. The V gene's germline CDR1 is MRHNA and CDR2 SNTAGT. The DNA for the CDR3 is TGTGCCAGCAGTGAGAAACCCACTAGCGGGGCCTACAATGAGCAGTTCTTC. Protein product: CASSEKPTSGAYNEQFF.

The chain links TRBV4-1 to TRBJ2-7; 7 bases align to TRBD2. The V segment lost 0 bases and the J segment 2 bases; nucleotides outside the gene matches: 7. CDR1 MGHRA and CDR2 YSYEKL come from the germline V gene. The CDR3 runs to 16 residues. In DNA, the CDR3 is TGCGCCAGCAGCCAAGAGGCAGCCGGGGGGACCTACGAGCAGTACTTC. This gives the protein CASSQEAAGGTYEQYF.

This sequence joins TRBV7-8 and TRBJ2-1, with 7 bases matching TRBD2. The CDR3 loop spans 16 amino acids. Per germline, CDR1 SGHVS and CDR2 FQNEAQ. J lost 7 bases, V lost 1 base, and 10 bases had no gene match. The chain's CDR3 is CASSLEPSGVYNEQFF. The CDR3 nucleotides read TGTGCCAGCAGCTTAGAACCCAGCGGGGTATATAATGAGCAGTTCTTC.

The rearrangement links TRBV9 to TRBJ2-5; no clear D gene. The CDR3 has 15 residues. V gave up 0 bases and J gave up 1 base, with 10 bases separating them. In germline, CDR1 is SGDLS, CDR2 YYNGEE. The CDR3 spells CASSVGGATQETQYF. CDR3 sequence (DNA): TGTGCCAGCAGCGTAGGTGGAGCTACCCAAGAGACCCAGTACTTC.

This chain joins TRBV16 and TRBJ1-1, with TRBD1 identical over 8 bases. The length of the CDR3 is 12 residues. In germline, CDR1 is KGHSY, CDR2 FQNENV. J lost 5 bases, V lost 7 bases, and 3 bases had no gene match. CDR3 amino acids: CASNHRGTEAFF. The CDR3 DNA is TGTGCCAGCAACCACAGGGGGACTGAAGCTTTCTTT. Combining the CDR3 with reference TRBV16 and TRBJ1-1 gives the whole variable domain GEEVAQTPKHLVRGEGQKAKLYCAPIKGHSYVFWYQQVLKNEFKFLISFQNENVFDETGMPKERFSAKCLPNSPCSLEIQATKLEDSAVYFCASNHRGTEAFFGQGTRLTVV.

Of note for this clone: The sample has other DNA sequences that encode this CDR3 too. The chain uses TRBV4-1 and TRBJ1-2; D is uncertain. The ends were cut back, 3 bases at V and 6 bases at J, with 8 bases in the middle. Germline CDR1 and CDR2: MGHRA and YSYEKL. The CDR3 runs 12 residues. CDR3: CASSHGRNGYTF. CDR3 DNA: TGCGCCAGCAGCCACGGTAGAAATGGCTACACCTTC.

The chain combines TRBV29-1 with TRBJ2-7, with a possible D match to TRBD2 (5 bases). The CDR3 covers 12 residues. Trimming pared 4 bases from V and 3 bases from J, leaving 10 bases between. Germline CDR1 reads SQVTM; CDR2 reads ANQGSEA. The DNA of the CDR3 is TGCAGCGTTGTCCTGGCGGGCTACGAGCAGTACTTC. It specifies CSVVLAGYEQYF.

The rearrangement uses TRBV7-8 and TRBJ2-7; maybe TRBD1 (6 bases). The V and J ends lost 8 bases and 5 bases respectively, with 19 bases between them. Germline V gene lookup returns CDR1 SGHVS and CDR2 FQNEAQ. CDR3 length: 14 amino acids. The CDR3 DNA is TGTGCCAGCTTTTTTTGGGGCAGGGACAACGAGCAGTACTTC. Protein: CASFFWGRDNEQYF.